This T cell receptor beta chain appears in the sequencing data of a study of blood T cells in healthy people across ages. A second roughly 6 to 11 cycle PCR used barcoded and J-beta primers. TCRdb fed the 5' RACE reads into MiXCR, producing one record per CDR3 protein. The sample shows around 940,000 distinct CDR3 sequences, roughly 51% of them seen only once. This CDR3 contains 14 residues. Germline CDR1 LNHNV, CDR2 YYDKDF (reference sequence). The clonotype was recovered from an older woman in good health. Sequencing was performed on blood. This chain joins TRBV15 and TRBJ2-5; possible D gene TRBD2, 6 bases. The J call may be mistaken, given a closer DNA end match to TRBJ2-7. Here the CDR3 reads CATSMTRTIPEQYF. Written as DNA, the CDR3 is TGTGCCACCAGCATGACTCGGACTATTCCCGAGCAGTACTTC.